This section outlines one T cell receptor beta chain sequence together with its context. What antigen it recognizes has not been identified. Nothing much larger sits one base from this clone, and base qualities are not available. In the germline V gene (reference sequence), CDR1 corresponds to LNHDA and CDR2 to SQIVND. CDR3 length: 16 amino acids, cysteine to phenylalanine. Only the CDR3 part of the read is kept: 48 bases, read in frame from the first base. V is pruned by 1 base and J by 5 bases, leaving 7 bases of the junction without a gene match. This record belongs to a study of T cell clones after liver transplantation (dated by TCRdb to about 2019). Background on the whole study: The samples were obtained from ITN030ST, a randomized trial that attempted immunosuppression withdrawal within 2 years after liver transplantation. The subjects received no induction therapy and were kept on standard immunosuppression until randomization at 12-24 months post-transplant. Third party-reactive TCRbeta sequences from pre-transplant MLRs were also identified as an antigen-independent comparator for donor-reactive sequences. Of the 8 liver transplant recipients making up the studied cohort, 3 were classified as tolerant and 5 as non-tolerant. Tolerance was defined as complete immunosuppression withdrawal for at least one year with no rise in liver enzymes beyond twice the upper limit of normal. Donor-reactive T cell clones were identified by TCRbeta sequencing following a pre-transplant mixed lymphocyte reaction and were subsequently tracked in post-transplant blood. Blood samples were collected pre-transplant, pre-randomization before withdrawal, and post-randomization after either complete withdrawal or failed withdrawal. Three of the eight recipients were HCV-positive; the others were transplanted for non-autoimmune, non-viral indications.

Sample time point, as interpreted from the label and publication: pre-transplant. Thawed unstimulated PBMCs were stained for CD3, CD4 and CD8 and FACS-sorted into CD3+CD4+ and CD3+CD8+ populations. All 8 studied subjects were randomized to immunosuppression withdrawal. The Qiagen DNeasy Blood and Tissue Kit was used for genomic DNA isolation. High-throughput TCRbeta CDR3 sequencing of frozen genomic DNA was performed by immunoSEQ, including PCR amplification, mapping, bias correction and internal controls. Regarding the original processing steps: Only productive rearrangements were retained, and each unique TCRbeta sequence was defined by its CDR3 nucleotide sequence together with its V and J gene. Donor-reactive sequences required at least 5-fold expansion in CFSE-low cells versus unstimulated pre-transplant cells and at least 0.01% frequency. Minimum frequency thresholds were set for each subject based on the unstimulated sample with the lowest template count, ensuring at least 90% detection power. Jensen-Shannon divergence between the top 1000 TCRbeta sequences post- versus pre-transplant served as the measure of repertoire turnover. Changes in detection of donor-reactive sequences were assessed with two-sided Fisher's exact tests. Entries here come from immuneACCESS through TCRdb and include only in-frame sequences with V and J called. Some clones fail to appear in such tables; in the studies checked, an unresolved V gene covers under half of the shortfall, and the cause of the remainder is unknown. That table is the source of V, J and clone size, and D and trimming were worked out from the DNA. This sample lists tens of thousands of clones; roughly 84% were detected once. Jointly, the top ten make up about 8.5% of the sample.

Study-wide findings and limitations: Since no allograft tissue specimens were available, donor-reactive T cells may have migrated into the graft instead of being deleted. A significant post-transplant decrease in circulating donor-reactive CD4 TCRbeta sequences was observed in 5 of 8 subjects, irrespective of tolerance or HCV status. When repertoire turnover was accounted for, significantly reduced detection of donor-reactive sequences was found in 7 of 8 subjects for CD4 and in 8 of 8 subjects for CD8. Conclusions were preliminary, limited by small, heterogeneous patient numbers and non-standardized post-transplant time points. In two subjects, low numbers of available donor cells limited the measurable donor-reactive repertoire. The decline in donor-reactive sequences exceeded the decline in third party-reactive sequences, suggesting partial antigen-specific deletion that was unrelated to withdrawal success.

This TCR came from a human donor who received a liver transplant. The sequences come from CD4+ T cells from blood, collected before liver transplant. The sequence links TRBV19 to TRBJ2-5, with 10 junctional bases fitting TRBD2. The CDR3 protein is CASSIGPSGGRETQYF. The sequenced DNA: TGTGCCAGTAGTATAGGACCTAGCGGGGGCCGGGAGACCCAGTACTTC.